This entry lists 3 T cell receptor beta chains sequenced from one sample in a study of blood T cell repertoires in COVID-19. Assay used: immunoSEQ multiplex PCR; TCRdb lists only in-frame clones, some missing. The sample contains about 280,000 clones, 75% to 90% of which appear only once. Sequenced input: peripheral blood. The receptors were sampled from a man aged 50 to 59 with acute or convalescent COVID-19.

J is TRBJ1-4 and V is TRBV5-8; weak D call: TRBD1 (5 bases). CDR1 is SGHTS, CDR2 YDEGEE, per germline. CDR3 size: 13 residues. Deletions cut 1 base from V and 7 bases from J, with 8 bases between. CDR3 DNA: TGTGCCAGCAGCTTGTTGGGGGGTGAAAAACTGTTTTTT. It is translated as CASSLLGGEKLFF.

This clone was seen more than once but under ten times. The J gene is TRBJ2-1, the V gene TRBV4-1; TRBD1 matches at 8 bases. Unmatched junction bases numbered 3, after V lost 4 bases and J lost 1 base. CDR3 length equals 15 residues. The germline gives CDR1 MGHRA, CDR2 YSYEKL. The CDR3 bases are TGCGCCAGCAGCCCCACAGGGGGATCCTACAATGAGCAGTTCTTC. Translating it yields CASSPTGGSYNEQFF.

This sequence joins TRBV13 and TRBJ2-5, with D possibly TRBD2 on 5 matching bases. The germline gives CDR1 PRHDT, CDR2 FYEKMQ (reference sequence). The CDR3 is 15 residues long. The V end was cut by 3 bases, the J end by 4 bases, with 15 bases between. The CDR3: CASSFYGLARETQYF. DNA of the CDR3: TGTGCCAGCAGCTTTTACGGGCTAGCCCGAGAGACCCAGTACTTC.